This TCR beta chain appears in the sequencing data of a study of T cell repertoires in cytomegalovirus infection. Broader study findings: Predominance within the ex vivo response was attributable to HLA-C-restricted CMV-specific TCR beta clonotypes. Accumulated public TCR beta family frequency recognized individuals carrying CMV together with the relevant HLA.

This clonotype was counted between two and nine times. Its antigen is undetermined. TCRdb reprocessed the reads via MiXCR and lists one record per CDR3 protein. The sample yields fewer than 900,000 distinct CDR3 sequences, approximately 32% seen once. V lost 7 bases and J lost 5, with 11 bases in between. This CDR3 spans 12 amino acids. This sample comprised cultured CD8+ T cells from PBMCs, obtained from culture after CMV antigen stimulation. This chain joins TRBV12-3 or TRBV12-4 and TRBJ1-1; a possible D gene is TRBD1 (5 bases). The TCR comes from a human donor in good health (CMV status not recorded). Some clones in this sample may be carry-over from other donors' samples. The CDR3 DNA sequence: TGTGCCAGCACAGGGTTTAGGACTGAAGCTTTCTTT. It encodes CASTGFRTEAFF.